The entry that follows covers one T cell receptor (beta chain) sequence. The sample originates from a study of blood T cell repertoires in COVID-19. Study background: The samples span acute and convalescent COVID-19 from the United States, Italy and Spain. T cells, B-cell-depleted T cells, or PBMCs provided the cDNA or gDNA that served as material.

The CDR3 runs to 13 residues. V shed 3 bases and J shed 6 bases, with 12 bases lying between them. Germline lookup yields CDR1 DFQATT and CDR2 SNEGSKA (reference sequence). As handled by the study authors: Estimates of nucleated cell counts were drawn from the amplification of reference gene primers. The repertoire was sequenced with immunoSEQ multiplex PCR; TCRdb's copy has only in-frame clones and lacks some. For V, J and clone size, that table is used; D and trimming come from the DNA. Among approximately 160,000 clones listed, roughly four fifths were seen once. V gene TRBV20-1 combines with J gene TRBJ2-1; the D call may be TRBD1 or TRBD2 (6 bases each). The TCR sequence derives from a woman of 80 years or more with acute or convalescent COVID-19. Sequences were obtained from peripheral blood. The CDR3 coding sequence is TGCAGTGCTAGTGGGGGGCGGATCAATGAGCAGTTCTTC. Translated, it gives CSASGGRINEQFF.